This T cell receptor (beta chain) was recorded in a study of T-cell memory formation after mild COVID-19. This clonotype was detected ten times or more. This CDR3 has 11 amino acids. Trimming stripped 6 bases from V and 4 bases from J, with 6 bases between. TCRdb reanalysed the 5' RACE reads using MiXCR and keeps one entry per CDR3 protein. Here the sample spans 140,000 to 150,000 distinct CDR3 sequences, 20% to 25% being singletons. Sequences were obtained from PBMCs or a T cell subset sorted from them (not recorded which). The chain carries TRBV12-3 or TRBV12-4 and TRBJ1-1, with D maybe TRBD1 (5 bases). The receptor was isolated from an adult woman who had mild COVID-19 (a few samples of this study predate the infection). Cell type and time point are not known. The CDR3 is CASRGTTEAFF. DNA of the CDR3: TGTGCCAGCAGGGGGACCACTGAAGCTTTCTTT.